This TCR beta chain was captured by sequencing in a study of cytomegalovirus exposure and HLA in healthy donors. Worth noting for this clone: Antigen: not known.

PCR primers comprised 60 Vbeta and 13 Jbeta primers. TCRdb's copy holds only in-frame clones and misses some; the assay was immunoSEQ multiplex PCR. Found here are over 200,000 clones, around four fifths of them singletons; the top ten hold about 0.58%. With 1 base clipped from V and 3 bases from J, the junction kept 6 bases outside the gene matches. This CDR3 has 15 amino acids. Germline CDR1 is SEHNR and CDR2 is FQNEAQ (reference sequence). Study conclusions and caveats: A later analysis found TCR association rates differed by HLA locus, highest for DRB1 and lowest for HLA-C.

Sequencing was carried out using PBMCs. The receptor was derived from a woman aged 40-49 years in good health and CMV-seronegative. The V call is TRBV7-9, the J call TRBJ2-7; 7 bases are a match to TRBD2. CDR3 DNA: TGTGCCAGCAGCTTAGGGGCGGGGGTACGCTACGAGCAGTACTTC. Amino acids: CASSLGAGVRYEQYF.